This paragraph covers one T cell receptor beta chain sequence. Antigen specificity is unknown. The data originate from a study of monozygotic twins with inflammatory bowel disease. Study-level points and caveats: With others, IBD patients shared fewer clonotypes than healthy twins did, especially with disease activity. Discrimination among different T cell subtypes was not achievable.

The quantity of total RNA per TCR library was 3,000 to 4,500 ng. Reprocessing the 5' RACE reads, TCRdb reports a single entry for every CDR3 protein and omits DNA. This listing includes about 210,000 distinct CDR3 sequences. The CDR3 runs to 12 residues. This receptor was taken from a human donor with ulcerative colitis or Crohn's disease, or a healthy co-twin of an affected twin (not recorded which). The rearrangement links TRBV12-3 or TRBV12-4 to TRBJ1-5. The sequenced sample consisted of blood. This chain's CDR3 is CASSRGDQPQHF.